The rows below give T cell receptor beta chains drawn from one sample of a study of T cell clonotyping in hematopoietic cell transplantation. The table came from immunoSEQ multiplex PCR; TCRdb's copy has only in-frame clones and leaves some out. Among about 16,000 clones listed, less than 80% were seen once. Sample: peripheral blood mononuclear cells. These receptors were taken from an older woman in good health. Some clones in this sample may be carry-over from other donors' samples. CDR3s include the opening cysteine and the closing phenylalanine or tryptophan. Each record gives: J gene, D gene, V gene, clone size, CDR3 protein, CDR3 DNA. The D gene is left open where the match is weak. For some rows the clone size is stated as once, few or many, or as a class when expanded; others skip it.

>TRBJ2-6|.|TRBV4-3|.
CASSQVLPGANVLTF
TGCGCCAGCAGCCAAGTCCTTCCCGGGGCCAACGTCCTGACTTTC
>TRBJ2-3|.|TRBV7-3|.
CASSLRLTGTDTQYF
TGTGCCAGCAGCTTAAGGCTCACAGGCACAGATACGCAGTATTTT
>TRBJ2-5|.|TRBV25-1|.
CASTPFGRETQYF
TGTGCCAGCACCCCCTTTGGGCGAGAGACCCAGTACTTC
>TRBJ1-6|.|TRBV19|.
CASSIMALRSPLHF
TGTGCCAGTAGTATAATGGCTCTCAGGTCACCCCTCCACTTT
>TRBJ1-1|.|TRBV9|.
CASSVESNTEAFF
TGTGCCAGCAGCGTAGAATCGAACACTGAAGCTTTCTTT
>TRBJ2-7|TRBD2|TRBV5-1|.
CASSLSGGAEYEQYF
TGCGCCAGCAGCTTAAGCGGGGGGGCAGAATACGAGCAGTACTTC
>TRBJ1-2|.|TRBV19|.
CASSMPQGNEDGYTF
TGTGCCAGTAGTATGCCCCAGGGGAACGAGGATGGCTACACCTTC
>TRBJ2-7|.|TRBV7-2|.
CASSLHRSHEQYF
TGTGCCAGCAGCCTCCACAGGAGCCACGAGCAGTACTTC
>TRBJ1-2|.|TRBV6-6|once
CASSYSNRDGYTF
TGTGCCAGCAGTTACTCGAACAGGGATGGCTACACCTTC
>TRBJ1-2|.|TRBV20-1|once
CSAQTDGYTF
TGCAGTGCCCAGACGGATGGCTACACCTTC
>TRBJ1-2|.|TRBV5-4|.
CASSHADKGYTF
TGTGCCAGCAGCCATGCGGACAAAGGCTACACCTTC
>TRBJ2-7|.|TRBV6-5|.
CASSYGLKPSFQYF
TGTGCCAGCAGTTACGGACTTAAGCCTTCCTTTCAGTACTTC
>TRBJ2-7|TRBD1|TRBV7-8|.
CASSPTGFRQYF
TGTGCCAGCAGCCCGACAGGGTTCAGGCAGTACTTC
>TRBJ1-1|TRBD1|TRBV9|once
CASSRDRNQMNTEAFF
TGTGCCAGCAGCAGGGACAGAAACCAAATGAACACTGAAGCTTTCTTT
>TRBJ2-7|.|TRBV7-9|.
CASSGGAEQSSYEQYF
TGTGCCAGCAGCGGCGGGGCGGAACAGAGCTCCTACGAGCAGTACTTC
>TRBJ1-5|.|TRBV19|.
CAGSGQINQPQHF
TGTGCCGGCTCCGGGCAGATCAATCAGCCCCAGCATTTT
>TRBJ1-5|.|TRBV28|.
CASSSERSRPQHF
TGTGCCAGCAGTTCCGAAAGGAGTCGGCCCCAGCATTTT
>TRBJ1-6|.|TRBV30|.
CAWSLIQGDNSPLHF
TGTGCCTGGAGCTTGATACAGGGAGATAATTCACCCCTCCACTTT
>TRBJ1-6|.|TRBV6-5|.
CASSYLRSRYSPLHF
TGTGCCAGCAGTTACCTCAGGTCGCGGTATTCACCCCTCCACTTT
>TRBJ2-2|.|TRBV6-5|.
CASSYRDTGELFF
TGTGCCAGCAGTTACAGGGACACCGGGGAGCTGTTTTTT
>TRBJ1-2|.|TRBV9|.
CASSVGSQGYGYTF
TGTGCCAGCAGCGTAGGATCTCAGGGCTATGGCTACACCTTC
>TRBJ2-2|TRBD2|TRBV6-5|.
CASNRGGGELFF
TGTGCCAGCAATCGGGGGGGCGGGGAGCTGTTTTTT
>TRBJ2-3|.|TRBV9|.
CASSARPGAYTDTQYF
TGTGCCAGCAGCGCAAGACCGGGGGCCTACACAGATACGCAGTATTTT
>TRBJ1-6|TRBD1|TRBV9|few
CASSPGQGYSPLHF
TGTGCCAGCAGCCCCGGACAGGGCTATTCACCCCTCCACTTT
>TRBJ1-2|.|TRBV7-3|.
CASSAQSGTTPYGYTF
TGTGCCAGCAGCGCCCAGTCCGGGACCACTCCCTATGGCTACACCTTC
>TRBJ2-3|TRBD2|TRBV11-2|.
CASSLVVSGGASNTQYF
TGTGCCAGCAGCTTAGTGGTGAGCGGGGGGGCCTCAAATACGCAGTATTTT
>TRBJ2-2|.|TRBV2|.
CASSGPGRVAGELFF
TGTGCCAGCAGTGGTCCCGGCAGGGTCGCCGGGGAGCTGTTTTTT
>TRBJ1-5|.|TRBV4-2|few
CASSQPGQPQHF
TGTGCCAGCAGCCAACCGGGTCAGCCCCAGCATTTT
>TRBJ1-1|.|TRBV2|few
CASIFGGSTEAFF
TGTGCCAGCATTTTCGGGGGGTCGACTGAAGCTTTCTTT
>TRBJ2-7|.|TRBV7-6|.
CASSPGPYEQYF
TGTGCCAGCAGCCCAGGGCCCTACGAGCAGTACTTC
>TRBJ1-2|TRBD1|TRBV11-2|once
CASSLVQGSYGYTF
TGTGCCAGCAGCTTGGTACAGGGGTCCTATGGCTACACCTTC
>TRBJ1-2|TRBD1|TRBV29-1|.
CSAKEQTGAPYYGYTF
TGCAGCGCCAAGGAACAGACAGGGGCGCCTTACTATGGCTACACCTTC
>TRBJ2-1|.|TRBV27|.
CASSFEPTWSEQFF
TGTGCCAGCAGTTTCGAACCGACCTGGAGTGAGCAGTTCTTC
>TRBJ2-1|TRBD2|TRBV30|.
CAWSGWGGGPLFF
TGTGCCTGGAGTGGATGGGGCGGGGGGCCCTTGTTCTTC
>TRBJ1-2|.|TRBV5-6|.
CASSAGFSGYTF
TGTGCCAGCAGCGCAGGGTTCTCGGGCTACACCTTC
>TRBJ1-2|.|TRBV29-1|few
CSGGEGGFYGYTF
TGCAGCGGGGGAGAGGGAGGGTTCTATGGCTACACCTTC
>TRBJ1-6|.|TRBV30|few
CAWTSPSSYNSPLHF
TGTGCCTGGACTAGCCCGAGCTCCTATAATTCACCCCTCCACTTT
>TRBJ1-2|.|TRBV19|.
CASSIRDVPGGYTF
TGTGCCAGTAGCATCCGCGATGTCCCGGGAGGCTACACCTTC
>TRBJ2-7|TRBD1|TRBV5-1|.
CASSAGQGIYEQYF
TGCGCCAGCAGCGCGGGACAGGGCATTTACGAGCAGTACTTC
>TRBJ1-1|.|TRBV7-2|.
CASSLDRMGEAFF
TGTGCCAGCAGCTTAGACAGAATGGGTGAAGCTTTCTTT
>TRBJ2-5|TRBD1|TRBV6-1|.
CASRGDRQETQYF
TGTGCCAGCAGGGGGGACAGGCAAGAGACCCAGTACTTC
>TRBJ1-2|.|TRBV5-8|.
CASSFPRLAGYGYTF
TGTGCCAGCAGCTTCCCTAGGTTGGCGGGGTATGGCTACACCTTC
>TRBJ1-1|.|TRBV29-1|.
CSVDWASNTEAFF
TGCAGCGTTGATTGGGCGTCGAACACTGAAGCTTTCTTT
>TRBJ2-5|TRBD1|TRBV6-5|.
CASSSGQGAQETQYF
TGTGCCAGCAGCTCGGGACAGGGGGCTCAAGAGACCCAGTACTTC
>TRBJ1-1|.|TRBV19|.
CASSITAGRMNTEAFF
TGTGCCAGTAGTATAACGGCGGGGCGGATGAACACTGAAGCTTTCTTT
>TRBJ1-3|.|TRBV28|few
CASSTPGNTIYF
TGTGCCAGCAGTACCCCCGGGAACACCATATATTTT
>TRBJ1-2|.|TRBV9|.
CASSVAPPAGFDALARSYTF
TGTGCCAGCAGCGTAGCCCCCCCTGCGGGCTTTGACGCTCTGGCACGGAGCTACACCTTC
>TRBJ2-7|.|TRBV5-6|.
CASSLGGPNEQYF
TGTGCCAGCAGCTTGGGGGGCCCAAACGAGCAGTACTTC
>TRBJ2-2|.|TRBV19|few
CAMESHRGELFF
TGTGCCATGGAGTCCCATCGGGGGGAGCTGTTTTTT
>TRBJ1-3|.|TRBV9|.
CASSVSWTSQMANTIYF
TGTGCCAGCAGCGTGTCTTGGACCTCCCAAATGGCAAACACCATATATTTT
>TRBJ2-2|.|TRBV10-3|few
CAISAITGELFF
TGTGCCATCAGTGCGATCACCGGGGAGCTGTTTTTT
>TRBJ2-5|.|TRBV27|.
CASKQSDAQETQYF
TGTGCCAGCAAGCAGAGCGACGCCCAAGAGACCCAGTACTTC
>TRBJ1-1|TRBD1|TRBV29-1|.
CSVETGVQVNTEAFF
TGCAGCGTTGAAACAGGGGTTCAGGTGAACACTGAAGCTTTCTTT